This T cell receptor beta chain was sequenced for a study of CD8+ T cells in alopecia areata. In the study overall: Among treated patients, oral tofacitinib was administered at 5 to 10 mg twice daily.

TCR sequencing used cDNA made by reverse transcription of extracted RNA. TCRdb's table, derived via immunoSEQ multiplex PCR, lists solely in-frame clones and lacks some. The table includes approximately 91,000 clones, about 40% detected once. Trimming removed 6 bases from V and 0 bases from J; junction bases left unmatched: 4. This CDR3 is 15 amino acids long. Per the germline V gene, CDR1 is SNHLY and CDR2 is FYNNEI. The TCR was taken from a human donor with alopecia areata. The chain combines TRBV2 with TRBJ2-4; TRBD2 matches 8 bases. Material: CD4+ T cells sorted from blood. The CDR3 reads CASRRGGLAKNIQYF. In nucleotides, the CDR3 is TGTGCCAGCAGACGGGGGGGACTAGCCAAAAACATTCAGTACTTC.